The clone carrying this T cell receptor beta chain occurred once. Its matching antigen is unknown. Version v3.0 of the immunoSEQ assay ran at survey level. Assay used: immunoSEQ multiplex PCR; TCRdb lists only in-frame clones, some missing. The data hold about 24,000 clones, with around four fifths observed a single time. The sample is drawn from a study of long-term antiretroviral therapy in people with HIV. Broader study findings: Post-ART diversity increased but stayed below transplant donor controls.

The CDR3 has 16 amino acids. At least one PBMC sample before ART and at least two after were required. Every single participant having HIV got treatment inside the United States. Specimens carried 1-10 million cryopreserved PBMC before DNA extraction. The clonotype originates from a young man with HIV. This chain uses TRBV21-1 with TRBJ2-1; the table's D call, TRBD2, has no DNA check behind it. TRBV21-1 corresponds to a pseudogene. The sample was unsorted PBMCs, taken roughly 4.1 years after starting antiretroviral therapy. The CDR3 spells CASSSHLAGYYNEQFF. In nucleotides, the CDR3 is TGTGCCAGCAGCAGCCACCTAGCGGGTTACTACAATGAGCAGTTCTTC.